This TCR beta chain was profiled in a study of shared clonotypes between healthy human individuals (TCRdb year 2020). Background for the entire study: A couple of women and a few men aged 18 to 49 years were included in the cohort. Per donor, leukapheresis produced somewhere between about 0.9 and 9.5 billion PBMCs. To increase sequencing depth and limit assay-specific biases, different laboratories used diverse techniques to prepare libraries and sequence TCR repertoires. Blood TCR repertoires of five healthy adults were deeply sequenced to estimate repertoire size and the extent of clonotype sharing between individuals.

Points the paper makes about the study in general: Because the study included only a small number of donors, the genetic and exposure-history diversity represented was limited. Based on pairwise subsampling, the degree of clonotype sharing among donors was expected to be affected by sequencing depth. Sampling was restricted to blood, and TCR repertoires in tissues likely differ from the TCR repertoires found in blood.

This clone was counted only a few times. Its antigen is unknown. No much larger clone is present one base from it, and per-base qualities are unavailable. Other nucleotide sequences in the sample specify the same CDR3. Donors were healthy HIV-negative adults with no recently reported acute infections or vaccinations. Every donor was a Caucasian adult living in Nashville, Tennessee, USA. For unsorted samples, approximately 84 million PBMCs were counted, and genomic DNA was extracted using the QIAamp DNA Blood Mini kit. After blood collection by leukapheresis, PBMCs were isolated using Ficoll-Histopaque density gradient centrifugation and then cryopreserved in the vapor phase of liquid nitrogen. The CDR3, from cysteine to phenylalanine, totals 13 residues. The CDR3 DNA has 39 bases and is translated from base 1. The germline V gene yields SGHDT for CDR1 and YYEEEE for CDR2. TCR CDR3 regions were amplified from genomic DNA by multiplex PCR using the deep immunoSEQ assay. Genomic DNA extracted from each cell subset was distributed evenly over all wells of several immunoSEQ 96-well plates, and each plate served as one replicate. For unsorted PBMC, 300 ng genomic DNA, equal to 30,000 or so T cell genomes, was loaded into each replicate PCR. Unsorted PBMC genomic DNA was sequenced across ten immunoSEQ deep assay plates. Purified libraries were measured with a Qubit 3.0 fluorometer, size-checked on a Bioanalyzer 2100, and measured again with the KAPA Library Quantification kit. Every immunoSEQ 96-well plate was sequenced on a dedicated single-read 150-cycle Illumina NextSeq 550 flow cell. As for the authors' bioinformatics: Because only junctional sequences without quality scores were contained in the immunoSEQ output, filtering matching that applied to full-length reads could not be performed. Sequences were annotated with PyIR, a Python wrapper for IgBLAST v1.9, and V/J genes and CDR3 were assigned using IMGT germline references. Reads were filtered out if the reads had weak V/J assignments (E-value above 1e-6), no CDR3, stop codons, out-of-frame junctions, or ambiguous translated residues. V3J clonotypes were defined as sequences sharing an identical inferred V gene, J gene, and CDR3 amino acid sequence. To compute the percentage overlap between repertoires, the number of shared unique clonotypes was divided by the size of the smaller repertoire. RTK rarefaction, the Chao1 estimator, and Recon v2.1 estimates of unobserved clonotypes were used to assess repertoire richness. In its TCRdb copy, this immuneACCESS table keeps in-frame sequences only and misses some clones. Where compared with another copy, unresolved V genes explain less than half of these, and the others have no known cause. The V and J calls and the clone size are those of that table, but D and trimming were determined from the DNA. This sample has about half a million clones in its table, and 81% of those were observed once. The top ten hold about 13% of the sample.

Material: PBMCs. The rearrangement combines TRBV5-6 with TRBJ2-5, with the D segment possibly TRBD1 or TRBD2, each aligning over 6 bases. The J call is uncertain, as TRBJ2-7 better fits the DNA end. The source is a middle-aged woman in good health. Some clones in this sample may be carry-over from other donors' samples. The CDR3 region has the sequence CASSLNGGREQYF. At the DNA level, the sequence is TGTGCCAGCAGCTTGAATGGGGGGCGCGAGCAGTACTTC.